The 15 T cell receptor beta chains presented below share a single source sample, sequenced in a study of blood T cell repertoires in COVID-19 (TCRdb year 2020). Libraries were made using the immunoSEQ multiplex PCR assay. Here the immuneACCESS table is served through TCRdb, limited to in-frame sequences with V and J called. Missing clones are a known gap in these copies; in checked studies unresolved V genes cover under half, and the rest lacks a known reason. The table for this sample lists about 400,000 clones; about 83% of them were counted only once. The ten top clones hold approximately 10% of the sample. The specimen was PBMCs or T cells enriched from blood (not recorded which). Receptor source: a woman aged 50 to 60 who had recovered from COVID-19.

The chain has TRBV4-1 and TRBJ2-3, with 8 bases identical to TRBD1. The germline V gene encodes CDR1 MGHRA and CDR2 YSYEKL. The V gene end was trimmed by 1 base and the J gene end by 4 bases; junction bases not matched to a gene: 10. The CDR3 totals 17 residues. The CDR3 bases are TGCGCCAGCAGCCAAGCAGGGGGCAGGGGGCGCCCAGATACGCAGTATTTT. Protein: CASSQAGGRGRPDTQYF.

This clone has just a few counts. The rearrangement joins TRBV6-1 to TRBJ1-5; the D gene is possibly TRBD1 (5 bases). The germline V gene has CDR1 MNHNS and CDR2 SASEGT. Trimming pared 6 bases from V and 0 bases from J, leaving 18 bases between. This CDR3 contains 17 residues. CDR3 loop: CASRESSGGDSNQPQHF. Here the CDR3 DNA reads TGTGCCAGCAGGGAATCCTCCGGGGGGGATAGCAATCAGCCCCAGCATTTT.

CDR3 region: CASSLTPGTGAYEQYF. The CDR3 nucleotides read TGTGCCAGCAGCCTAACCCCCGGGACAGGGGCCTACGAGCAGTACTTC. The chain couples TRBV7-2 to TRBJ2-7; 10 positions match TRBD1. This CDR3 has 16 residues. CDR1 SGHTA and CDR2 FQGNSA come from the germline V gene. V shed 5 bases and J 2 bases; nucleotides not matched to a gene: 9.

This clone was found many times. The rearrangement uses TRBV6-5 and TRBJ1-2, with a tentative D call TRBD1 (5 bases). V lost 4 bases and J lost 0, with 12 bases in between. The length of the CDR3 is 15 residues. Per the germline V gene, CDR1 is MNHEY and CDR2 is SVGAGI. The CDR3 bases are TGTGCCAGCAGTTCATCGGGGGGGACTAACTATGGCTACACCTTC. Translated: CASSSSGGTNYGYTF.

V is TRBV5-1 and J is TRBJ2-1, with 8 bases that match TRBD2. The trim removed 1 base at V and 7 bases at J, leaving 7 bases unmatched. CDR1 SGHRS and CDR2 YFSETQ come from the germline V gene. The CDR3 extends over 15 amino acids. CDR3 nucleotides: TGCGCCAGCAGCTTGTCGGGGGGGAGCCTTAATGAGCAGTTCTTC. Translation gives CASSLSGGSLNEQFF.

This CDR3 reads CAIHSIRQASNTGELFF. CDR3 nucleotide sequence: TGCGCCATCCACTCTATAAGACAGGCATCGAACACCGGGGAGCTGTTTTTT. This rearrangement joins TRBV5-1 to TRBJ2-2; D might be TRBD1 (6 bases). This CDR3 region has 17 residues. Trimming removed 9 bases at V and 0 bases at J, with 21 bases between. Germline CDR1 SGHRS, CDR2 YFSETQ.

This clone was counted once. This chain links TRBV13 with TRBJ1-1; 9 nucleotides agree with TRBD1. CDR1 and CDR2 (germline): PRHDT, FYEKMQ (reference sequence). The CDR3 extends over 15 amino acids. V lost 6 bases to trimming and J lost 1 base; unmatched junction nucleotides: 6. As DNA, the CDR3 is TGTGCCAGCAGGGACAGGGGAGAGACGAACACTGAAGCTTTCTTT. It specifies CASRDRGETNTEAFF.

The CDR3 sequence: CASSPSGVYTDTQYF. The CDR3, as DNA: TGTGCCAGTAGTCCTAGCGGGGTTTACACAGATACGCAGTATTTT. The rearrangement uses TRBV19 and TRBJ2-3; 9 bases fit TRBD2. This CDR3 is built from 15 residues. Germline lookup yields CDR1 LNHDA and CDR2 SQIVND (reference sequence). J gave up 2 bases and V 5 bases, and 5 bases lay outside the gene matches.

V is TRBV28 and J is TRBJ2-1; 10 bases fit TRBD2. The CDR3 is 15 amino acids. Trimming at V came to 7 bases and at J to 8 bases, leaving 11 bases not matched to a gene. Germline values: CDR1 MDHEN, CDR2 SYDVKM. The CDR3 protein is CASTSGGASRDEQFF. As DNA, the CDR3 is TGTGCCAGCACCAGCGGGGGGGCCTCTAGAGATGAGCAGTTCTTC.

This clone was counted a single time. V and J are TRBV9 and TRBJ1-2, with 8 positions matching TRBD1. Germline V gene data show CDR1 as SGDLS and CDR2 as YYNGEE. The V gene end was trimmed by 3 bases and the J gene end by 1 base; junction bases not matched to a gene: 8. The CDR3 spans 16 residues. The CDR3 region is CASSANTGGNNYGYTF. CDR3 nucleotides: TGTGCCAGCAGCGCAAATACAGGGGGAAATAACTATGGCTACACCTTC. The variable domain in full, completed from reference TRBV9 and TRBJ1-2, reads DSGVTQTPKHLITATGQRVTLRCSPRSGDLSVYWYQQSLDQGLQFLIQYYNGEERAKGNILERFSAQQFPDLHSELNLSSLELGDSALYFCASSANTGGNNYGYTFGSGTRLTVV.

The chain is built from TRBV2 and TRBJ1-1, with D unresolved. The CDR3 contains 15 residues. Germline V gene data show CDR1 as SNHLY and CDR2 as FYNNEI. V lost 3 bases, J lost 1 base, and 12 bases lay in between. DNA for the CDR3: TGTGCCAGCAGTGATTCAACTGAGCAGAACACTGAAGCTTTCTTT. This sequence encodes CASSDSTEQNTEAFF. The complete variable domain, with remaining parts taken from reference TRBV2 and TRBJ1-1, reads EPEVTQTPSHQVTQMGQEVILRCVPISNHLYFYWYRQILGQKVEFLVSFYNNEISEKSEIFDDQFSVERPDGSNFTLKIRSTKLEDSAMYFCASSDSTEQNTEAFFGQGTRLTVV.

This chain uses TRBV7-3 with TRBJ1-1; D uncertain. The CDR3 has 14 amino acids. With 5 bases removed from V and 5 bases from J, the gap between germline ends came to 15 bases. Germline CDR1 reads SGHTA; CDR2 reads FQGTGA. The CDR3: CASSLGLRGTEAFF. The CDR3 DNA is TGTGCCAGCAGCCTAGGACTAAGAGGAACTGAAGCTTTCTTT.

J is TRBJ2-7 and V is TRBV3-1 (or the pseudogene TRBV3-2); TRBD1 matches at 9 bases. V shed 0 bases, J shed 7 bases, and the junction held 16 bases outside the gene matches. The CDR3 has 18 amino acids. Germline-derived CDR1 and CDR2 are LGHDT and YNNKEL (reference sequence). In nucleotides, the CDR3 is TGTGCCAGCAGCCAAGATCTGGCCCCCCGGGACAGGGCGGAGGAGCAGTACTTC. Translated, it gives CASSQDLAPRDRAEEQYF.

The CDR3, as DNA: TGTGCCAGCAGCTGGTCGGGGGGCGACTATGGCTACACCTTC. It is translated as CASSWSGGDYGYTF. The rearrangement joins TRBV5-5 to TRBJ1-2; TRBD1 might be the D (6 bases). Germline CDR1 reads SGHKS; CDR2 reads YYEKEE (reference sequence). CDR3 size: 14 residues. V gave up 3 bases and J gave up 3 bases, with 12 bases separating them.

The chain has TRBV9 and TRBJ2-1; 8 bases agree with TRBD2. This CDR3 has 16 residues. Germline V lookup: CDR1 SGDLS, CDR2 YYNGEE. Trimming took 0 bases from V and 4 from J; bases not matched to a gene: 6. CDR3: CASSVGVRGGYNEQFF. The DNA of the CDR3 is TGTGCCAGCAGCGTAGGAGTTCGGGGGGGATACAATGAGCAGTTCTTC.